A single sample gave rise to the 21 T cell receptor beta chains below, sequenced in a study of cytomegalovirus exposure and HLA in healthy donors. Primers included in the PCR were 60 Vbeta and 13 Jbeta primers. Data came from immunoSEQ multiplex PCR; TCRdb stores just in-frame clones and leaves some out. Of roughly 150,000 clones listed, around 80% were seen once; the top ten hold more than 0.8%. Specimen: PBMCs. Receptor source: a middle-aged woman in good health and CMV-seronegative.

The rearrangement joins TRBV6-1 to TRBJ2-7; TRBD2 agrees at 10 bases. Losses at the gene ends were 5 bases for V and 2 bases for J; bases not matched to a gene: 3. The CDR3 is 14 residues long. Germline V lookup: CDR1 MNHNS, CDR2 SASEGT. The CDR3 region has the DNA TGTGCCAGCAGTCTAGCGGGAGACCCCTACGAGCAGTACTTC. Translating it yields CASSLAGDPYEQYF.

The rearrangement links TRBV6-1 to TRBJ2-2; tentative D call: TRBD2 (6 bases). The germline V gene encodes CDR1 MNHNS and CDR2 SASEGT. This CDR3 spans 16 amino acids. Trimming took off 4 bases at V and 2 bases at J, with 14 bases between the two ends. The CDR3 coding sequence is TGTGCCAGCAGTGGCCCGGGGGAGCCAAACACCGGGGAGCTGTTTTTT. This sequence encodes CASSGPGEPNTGELFF.

The chain recombines TRBV11-3 with TRBJ2-2; 7 bases match TRBD2. With V trimmed by 5 bases and J by 6 bases, 9 bases remained unmatched. The germline gives CDR1 SGHNT, CDR2 YENEEA. The CDR3 is made up of 15 amino acids. CDR3: CASSPGLGGSGELFF. CDR3 coding DNA: TGTGCCAGCAGCCCAGGACTAGGCGGGTCCGGGGAGCTGTTTTTT.

The chain is built from TRBV28 and TRBJ2-7; D is ambiguous. V was pared by 7 bases and J by 1 base, with 20 bases between. This CDR3 comprises 16 residues. Germline lookup yields CDR1 MDHEN and CDR2 SYDVKM. CDR3 DNA sequence: TGTGCCAGCATCAAACCCCACAGCTCCCCTTCCTACGAGCAGTACTTC. It specifies CASIKPHSSPSYEQYF. Together with reference TRBV28 and TRBJ2-7, the CDR3 gives the full variable domain: DVKVTQSSRYLVKRTGEKVFLECVQDMDHENMFWYRQDPGLGLRLIYFSYDVKMKEKGDIPEGYSVSREKKERFSLILESASTNQTSMYLCASIKPHSSPSYEQYFGPGTRLTVT.

This clone was recorded many times. The CDR3 spells CSVFDIYSVNTEAFF. The CDR3 coding sequence is TGCAGCGTTTTCGACATTTATTCGGTAAACACTGAAGCTTTCTTT. The genes are TRBV29-1 and TRBJ1-1; unclear D gene. Trimming took off 5 bases at V and 2 bases at J, with 18 bases between the two ends. Looked up from germline, CDR1 is SQVTM and CDR2 is ANQGSEA. The CDR3 consists of 15 residues.

The chain has TRBV5-4 and TRBJ1-3, with a weak D call TRBD1 (6 bases). V was shortened by 0 bases and J by 0 bases, with 10 bases between the two germline ends. The CDR3 consists of 16 residues. Germline V gives CDR1 SGHNT, CDR2 YYREEE (reference sequence). The CDR3 nucleotides read TGTGCCAGCAGCTTGGGACAGGCCTTCTCTGGAAACACCATATATTTT. This gives the protein CASSLGQAFSGNTIYF.

V gene TRBV7-2 combines with J gene TRBJ1-5, with 8 bases that match TRBD1. The CDR3 extends over 16 amino acids. With 1 base clipped from V and 0 bases from J, the junction kept 2 bases outside the gene matches. CDR1 and CDR2 (germline): SGHTA, FQGNSA. The CDR3 is CASSLGGQASNQPQHF. The CDR3 nucleotides are TGTGCCAGCAGCTTAGGGGGACAGGCTAGCAATCAGCCCCAGCATTTT.

The chain has TRBV29-1 and TRBJ2-5; 7 positions match TRBD2. Looked up from germline, CDR1 is SQVTM and CDR2 is ANQGSEA. Germline trimming cut 7 bases from V and 2 bases from J; bases unmatched to any gene: 10. The CDR3 loop spans 14 amino acids. CDR3 sequence (DNA): TGCAGCGCCACCGGGACTAACGGACAAGAGACCCAGTACTTC. Encoded protein: CSATGTNGQETQYF.

The V gene is TRBV4-1, the J gene TRBJ2-3; maybe TRBD2 (6 bases). The CDR3 covers 15 residues. The ends were cut back, 4 bases at V and 0 bases at J, with 11 bases in the middle. The germline V gene has CDR1 MGHRA and CDR2 YSYEKL. This CDR3 reads CASSLGTSSTDTQYF. The CDR3 nucleotides are TGCGCCAGCAGCCTCGGGACTTCGAGCACAGATACGCAGTATTTT.

V usage is TRBV6-6 and J usage is TRBJ2-2, with a tentative D call TRBD1 (6 bases). From germline, CDR1 is MNHNY and CDR2 SVGAGI (reference sequence). V was trimmed by 6 bases and J by 1 base, leaving 9 bases between them. The CDR3 is 14 residues long. The CDR3 sequence is CASRKGQNTGELFF. The CDR3 nucleotides are TGTGCCAGCAGGAAGGGACAGAACACCGGGGAGCTGTTTTTT.

The gene calls are TRBV28 and TRBJ1-1; 7 bases map to TRBD1. The CDR3 is 15 amino acids. The trim removed 1 base at V and 4 bases at J, leaving 6 bases unmatched. CDR1 MDHEN and CDR2 SYDVKM come from the germline V gene. The CDR3 region is CASSLSFDRATEAFF. The CDR3 DNA follows: TGTGCCAGCAGTTTATCCTTCGACAGGGCCACTGAAGCTTTCTTT.

This chain uses TRBV28 with TRBJ1-5; the D is unclear. Trimming shortened V by 4 bases and J by 5 bases, and 6 bases separated the two germline ends. There are 12 residues in the CDR3. CDR1 and CDR2 from the germline V gene are MDHEN and SYDVKM. CDR3 in amino acids: CASSSPYQPQHF. The CDR3 nucleotides are TGTGCCAGCAGTTCCCCCTATCAGCCCCAGCATTTT.

This rearrangement joins TRBV7-9 to TRBJ2-2; D ambiguous. With 6 bases removed from V and 4 bases from J, the gap between germline ends came to 15 bases. Germline loops: CDR1 SEHNR, CDR2 FQNEAQ (reference sequence). There are 15 residues in the CDR3. CDR3 residues: CASSNERGSTGELFF. Written as DNA, the CDR3 is TGTGCCAGCAGTAATGAACGCGGTTCCACCGGGGAGCTGTTTTTT.

J is TRBJ2-2 and V is TRBV5-1; D is ambiguous. The germline gives CDR1 SGHRS, CDR2 YFSETQ. V lost 2 bases and J lost 1, with 6 bases in between. This CDR3 is built from 14 residues. As DNA, the CDR3 is TGCGCCAGCAGCTTCGCAGAGAACACCGGGGAGCTGTTTTTT. Translating gives CASSFAENTGELFF. Filled out from reference TRBV5-1 and TRBJ2-2, the complete variable domain reads KAGVTQTPRYLIKTRGQQVTLSCSPISGHRSVSWYQQTPGQGLQFLFEYFSETQRNKGNFPGRFSGRQFSNSRSEMNVSTLELGDSALYLCASSFAENTGELFFGEGSRLTVL.

The chain couples TRBV14 to TRBJ2-5, with 10 bases lining up with TRBD1. Trimming at V came to 2 bases and at J to 4 bases, leaving 7 bases not matched to a gene. Germline V lookup: CDR1 SGHDN, CDR2 FVKESK. This CDR3 region has 16 residues. CDR3 protein: CASSQSGTGVRETQYF. In nucleotides, the CDR3 is TGTGCCAGCAGCCAAAGTGGGACAGGGGTCCGAGAGACCCAGTACTTC.

CDR3 bases: TGTGCCAGTAGTACGTACACCGGGGAGCTGTTTTTT. This translates into CASSTYTGELFF. The gene calls are TRBV19 and TRBJ2-2; no reliable D call. The CDR3 runs 12 residues. Germline CDR1 reads LNHDA; CDR2 reads SQIVND (reference sequence). The V end was cut by 4 bases, the J end by 3 bases, with 3 bases between.

To note about this clone: The junction and the germline gene differ at one end; a read error may be behind it. The chain links TRBV7-9 to TRBJ2-2; D gene ambiguous. Germline V gene sequence: CDR1 SEHNR, CDR2 FQNEAQ (reference sequence). The CDR3 runs 12 residues. The DNA for the CDR3 is TGTTCCAGCAGCTTCCAGTTTGGGGAGCTGTTTTTT. Residues: CSSSFQFGELFF.

V is TRBV11-3 and J is TRBJ2-5, with 11 bases identical to TRBD1. V was pared by 5 bases and J by 5 bases, with 10 bases of the junction left unmatched. CDR3 size: 16 residues. Germline V gene lookup returns CDR1 SGHNT and CDR2 YENEEA. CDR3 amino acids: CASSANLRDRGETQYF. DNA for the CDR3: TGTGCCAGCAGCGCAAACCTCCGGGACAGGGGGGAGACCCAGTACTTC. The full variable domain, its missing parts supplied by reference TRBV11-3 and TRBJ2-5, is EAGVVQSPRYKIIEKKQPVAFWCNPISGHNTLYWYLQNLGQGPELLIRYENEEAVDDSQLPKDRFSAERLKGVDSTLKIQPAELGDSAVYLCASSANLRDRGETQYFGPGTRLLVL.

This chain connects TRBV14 to TRBJ2-2, with TRBD2 identical over 9 bases. With 2 bases clipped from V and 6 bases from J, the junction kept 7 bases outside the gene matches. The CDR3 consists of 16 residues. Germline V CDR1 and CDR2: SGHDN, FVKESK. The DNA of the CDR3 is TGTGCCAGCAGCCAACAACGAGCGGGAGGTTCCGGGGAGCTGTTTTTT. Its protein is CASSQQRAGGSGELFF.

The CDR3 sequence: CASSATGTGNTEAFF. CDR3 DNA sequence: TGTGCCAGCAGTGCCACCGGGACAGGGAACACTGAAGCTTTCTTT. The gene calls are TRBV27 and TRBJ1-1; TRBD1 matches 8 bases. This CDR3 is 15 amino acids long. Per the germline V gene, CDR1 is MNHEY and CDR2 is SMNVEV (reference sequence). The junction had 6 bases not matched to a gene; V was cut back by 5 bases and J by 1 base.

The chain couples TRBV5-1 to TRBJ2-1, with a weak D call TRBD2 (6 bases). Between the trimmed V and J ends, which lost 0 bases and 7 bases, there was a span of 17 bases. The CDR3 runs to 16 residues. Germline V CDR1 and CDR2: SGHRS, YFSETQ. CDR3 bases: TGCGCCAGCAGCTTGGGAGTGCGGGATAGGAGAAATGAGCAGTTCTTC. This codes for CASSLGVRDRRNEQFF.